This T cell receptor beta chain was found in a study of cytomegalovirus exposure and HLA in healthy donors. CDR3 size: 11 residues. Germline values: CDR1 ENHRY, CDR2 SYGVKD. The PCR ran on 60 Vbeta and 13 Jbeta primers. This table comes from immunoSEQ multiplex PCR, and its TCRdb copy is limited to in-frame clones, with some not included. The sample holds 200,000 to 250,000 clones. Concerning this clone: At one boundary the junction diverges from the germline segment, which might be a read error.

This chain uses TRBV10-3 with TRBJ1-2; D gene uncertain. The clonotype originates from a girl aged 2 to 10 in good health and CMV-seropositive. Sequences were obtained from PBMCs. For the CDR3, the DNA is TGTGCCGTCAGTCATACTAATGGCTACACCTTC. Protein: CAVSHTNGYTF.